This TCR beta chain was found in a study of blood T cell repertoires in COVID-19. Overall study context: In each case, the material was cDNA or gDNA derived from T cells, B-cell-depleted T cells, or PBMCs.

Original methodology: Nucleated cell counts were estimated from reference gene primer amplification. TCRdb keeps only in-frame clones here, not all; method: immunoSEQ multiplex PCR. V and J calls plus clone size are reproduced from that table; the DNA served to infer D and trimming. The sample has some 350,000 clones, around 91% seen once. With 4 bases clipped from V and 0 bases from J, the junction kept 6 bases outside the gene matches. CDR1 is SGHRS, CDR2 YFSETQ, per germline. The CDR3 is made up of 16 amino acids. The sequence was collected from a woman aged 18-29 years who had recovered from COVID-19. V is TRBV5-1 and J is TRBJ2-1, with 8 bases identical to TRBD2. The sequenced sample was peripheral blood. The CDR3 region is CASSILAESSYNEQFF. DNA of the CDR3: TGCGCCAGCAGCATACTAGCGGAGAGCTCCTACAATGAGCAGTTCTTC.